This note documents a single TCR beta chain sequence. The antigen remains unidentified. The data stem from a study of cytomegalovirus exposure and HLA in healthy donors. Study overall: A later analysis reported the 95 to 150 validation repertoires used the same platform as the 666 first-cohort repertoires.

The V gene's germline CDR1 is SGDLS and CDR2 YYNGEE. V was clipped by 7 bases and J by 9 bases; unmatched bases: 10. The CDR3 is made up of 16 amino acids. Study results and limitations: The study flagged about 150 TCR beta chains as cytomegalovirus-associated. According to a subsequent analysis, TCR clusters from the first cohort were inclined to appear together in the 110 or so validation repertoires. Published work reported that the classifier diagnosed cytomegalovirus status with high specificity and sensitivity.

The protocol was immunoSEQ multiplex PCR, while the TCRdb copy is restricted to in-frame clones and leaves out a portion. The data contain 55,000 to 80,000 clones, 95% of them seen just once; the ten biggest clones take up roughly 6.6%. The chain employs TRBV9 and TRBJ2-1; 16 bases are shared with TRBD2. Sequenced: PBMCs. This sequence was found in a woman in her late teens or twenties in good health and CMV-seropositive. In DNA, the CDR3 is TGTGCCAGCCAAAAAGGGACTAGCGGGGGGGCCCGTGAGCAGTTCTTC. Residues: CASQKGTSGGAREQFF.